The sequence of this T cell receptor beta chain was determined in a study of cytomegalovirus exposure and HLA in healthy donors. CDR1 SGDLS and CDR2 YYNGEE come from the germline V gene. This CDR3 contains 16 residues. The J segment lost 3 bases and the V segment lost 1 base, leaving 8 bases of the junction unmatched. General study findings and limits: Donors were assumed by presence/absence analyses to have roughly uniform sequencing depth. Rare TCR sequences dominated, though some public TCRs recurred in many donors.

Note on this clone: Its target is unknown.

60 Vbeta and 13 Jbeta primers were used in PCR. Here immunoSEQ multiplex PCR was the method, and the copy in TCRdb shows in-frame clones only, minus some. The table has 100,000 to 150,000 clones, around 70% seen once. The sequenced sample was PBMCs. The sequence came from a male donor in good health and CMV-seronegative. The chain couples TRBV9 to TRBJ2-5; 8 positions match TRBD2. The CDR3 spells CASSVSPTGGEETQYF. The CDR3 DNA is TGTGCCAGCAGCGTATCCCCGACGGGAGGGGAAGAGACCCAGTACTTC.